This entry is about one TCR beta chain. Its antigen remains unidentified. No quality values exist for individual bases; no much larger clone is one base distant. Genomic DNA was extracted from sorted cells for sequencing of the TCRbeta CDR3 region. The immunoSEQ Assay was used for sequencing of TCRbeta CDR3 regions. The table comes from immuneACCESS by way of TCRdb, which keeps in-frame sequences with V and J called. Part of the clones is missing from these tables; in studies checked, under half for an unresolved V gene and the rest for unknown reasons. Here the sample has over 9,500 clones; 70% to 85% occur a single time. The ten largest clonotypes hold 15% to 20% of the sample. From cysteine to phenylalanine, the CDR3 is 15 amino acids long. Only CDR3 DNA remains: 45 bases, in frame from the first base. At the junction V is shortened by 0 bases and J by 4 bases, with 12 bases in between. The germline V gene provides CDR1 SGHRS and CDR2 YFSETQ.

These data are taken from a study of OX40 agonist ivuxolimab in advanced cancers. For the wider study: Ivuxolimab, which targeted the costimulatory receptor OX40 (CD134), was an agonistic, fully human IgG2 monoclonal antibody. Intravenous ivuxolimab was administered to patients every 2 weeks at six dose levels: 0.01, 0.1, 0.3, 1.5, 3 and 10 mg/kg. Of the 50 to 55 dose-escalation patients, hepatocellular carcinoma was present in about 20, melanoma in roughly 15, renal cell carcinoma in 9 and head and neck cancer in 9. A male proportion of under 85% and a mean age of around 60 years, ranging from 23 to 79, were recorded for the dose-escalation cohort. Patients were allowed to have had prior anti-PD-1, anti-PD-L1 or anti-CTLA-4 therapy, and approximately 40% of the dose-escalation patients had been treated with checkpoint inhibitors. Partial responses occurred in three dose-escalation patients: two with cutaneous melanoma and one with hepatocellular carcinoma. Peripheral TCRbeta sequencing was intended to test whether TCR sequence diversity was altered and clonal T-cell expansion was caused by ivuxolimab. The paper describes the monotherapy dose-escalation part (N of about 52 patients) of the phase I trial of ivuxolimab. Findings and caveats that apply to the study as a whole: At doses of 0.1 to 3.0 mg/kg, clonal expansion of both CD4+ and CD8+ T cells in blood was seen between baseline and week 6. Low levels of normalized T-cell clonal expansion were also seen in some patients who did not respond. Antigen specificity was not determined for the clonally expanded peripheral T cells. After ivuxolimab, CD8+ T cells had more expanded clones than CD4+ T cells on average. In the 0.1-3.0 mg/kg groups, partial responders had among the lowest normalized peripheral clonal expansion, particularly in CD8+ T cells.

The trial excluded patients who had a history of autoimmune disease or were on systemic immunosuppression. Peripheral blood for TCR sequencing was drawn from every dose cohort at baseline, at cycle 4 day 1 and at cycle 7 day 1. Samples were obtained from an open-label, multicenter, first-in-human phase I dose-escalation trial of ivuxolimab. Adults with locally advanced or metastatic melanoma, renal cell, hepatocellular, or head and neck squamous cell carcinoma were enrolled in the trial. Before TCR sequencing, CD4+ T cells and CD8+ T cells were sorted from peripheral blood as separate populations. The chain joins TRBV5-1 to TRBJ2-3; D gene: possibly TRBD2, on 6 matching bases. The receptor's source is an adult with an advanced solid tumor such as melanoma, head and neck, liver or kidney cancer. Sequencing was performed on CD4+ or CD8+ T cells sorted from blood, taken in a trial of the OX40 agonist ivuxolimab. CDR3 region: CASSLATSQSDTQYF. At the DNA level, the sequence is TGCGCCAGCAGCTTGGCGACTAGTCAATCAGATACGCAGTATTTT.